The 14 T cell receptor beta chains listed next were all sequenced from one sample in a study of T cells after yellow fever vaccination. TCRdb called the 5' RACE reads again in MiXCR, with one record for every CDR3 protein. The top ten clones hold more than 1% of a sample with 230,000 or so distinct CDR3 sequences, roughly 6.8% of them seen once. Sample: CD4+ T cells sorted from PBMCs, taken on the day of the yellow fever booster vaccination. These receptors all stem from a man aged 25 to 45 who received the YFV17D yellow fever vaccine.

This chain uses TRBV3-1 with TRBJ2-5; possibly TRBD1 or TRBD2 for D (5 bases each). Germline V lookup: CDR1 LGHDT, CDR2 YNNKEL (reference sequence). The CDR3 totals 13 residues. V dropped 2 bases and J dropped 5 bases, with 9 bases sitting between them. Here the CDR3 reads CASSQRDRETQYF. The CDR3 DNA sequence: TGTGCCAGCAGCCAACGGGACCGGGAGACCCAGTACTTC.

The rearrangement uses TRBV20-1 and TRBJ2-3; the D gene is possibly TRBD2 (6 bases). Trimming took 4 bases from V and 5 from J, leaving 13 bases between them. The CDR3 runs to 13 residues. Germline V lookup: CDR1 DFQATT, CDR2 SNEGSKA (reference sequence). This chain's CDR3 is CSAKGGIVDTQYF. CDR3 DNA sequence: TGCAGTGCTAAAGGCGGGATTGTAGATACGCAGTATTTT.

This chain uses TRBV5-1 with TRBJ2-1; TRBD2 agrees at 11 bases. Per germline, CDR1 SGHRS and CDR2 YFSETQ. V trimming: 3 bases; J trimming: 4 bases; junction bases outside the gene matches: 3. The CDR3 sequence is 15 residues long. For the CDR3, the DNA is TGCGCCAGCAGCTACGGGACTAGCGGTTACAATGAGCAGTTCTTC. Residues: CASSYGTSGYNEQFF.

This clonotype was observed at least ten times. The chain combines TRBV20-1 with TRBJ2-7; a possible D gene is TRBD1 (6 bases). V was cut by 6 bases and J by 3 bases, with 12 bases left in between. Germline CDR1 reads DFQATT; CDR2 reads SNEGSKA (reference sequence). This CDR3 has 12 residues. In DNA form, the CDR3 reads TGCAGTGCAAGGGACAACTACTACGAGCAGTACTTC. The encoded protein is CSARDNYYEQYF.

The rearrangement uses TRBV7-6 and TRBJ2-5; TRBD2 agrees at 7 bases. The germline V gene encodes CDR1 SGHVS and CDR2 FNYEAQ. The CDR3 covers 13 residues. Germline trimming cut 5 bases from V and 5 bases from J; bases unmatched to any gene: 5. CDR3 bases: TGTGCCAGCAGCGCCAGCGGGAAGGAGACCCAGTACTTC. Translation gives CASSASGKETQYF. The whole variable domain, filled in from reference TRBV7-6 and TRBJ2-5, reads GAGVSQSPRYKVTKRGQDVALRCDPISGHVSLYWYRQALGQGPEFLTYFNYEAQQDKSGLPNDRFSAERPEGSISTLTIQRTEQRDSAMYRCASSASGKETQYFGPGTRLLVL.

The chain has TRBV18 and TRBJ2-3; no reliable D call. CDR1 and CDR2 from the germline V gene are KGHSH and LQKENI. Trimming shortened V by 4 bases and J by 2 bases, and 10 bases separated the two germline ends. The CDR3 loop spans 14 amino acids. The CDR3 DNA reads TGTGCCAGCTCACTAAGGGATATCACAGATACGCAGTATTTT. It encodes CASSLRDITDTQYF.

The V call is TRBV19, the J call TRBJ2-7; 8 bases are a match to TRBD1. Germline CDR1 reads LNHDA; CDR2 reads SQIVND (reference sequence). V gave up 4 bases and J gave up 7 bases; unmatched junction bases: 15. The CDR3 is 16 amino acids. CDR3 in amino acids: CASSKLPGQARGEQYF. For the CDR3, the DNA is TGTGCCAGTAGTAAGTTGCCGGGACAGGCCCGAGGAGAGCAGTACTTC.

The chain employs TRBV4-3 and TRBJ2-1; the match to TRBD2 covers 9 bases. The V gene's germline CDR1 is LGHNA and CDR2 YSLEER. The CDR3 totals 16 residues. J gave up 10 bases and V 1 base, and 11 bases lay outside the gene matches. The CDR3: CASSQVFSGSGGEQFF. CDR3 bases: TGCGCCAGCAGCCAAGTGTTTAGCGGGAGTGGGGGAGAGCAGTTCTTC.

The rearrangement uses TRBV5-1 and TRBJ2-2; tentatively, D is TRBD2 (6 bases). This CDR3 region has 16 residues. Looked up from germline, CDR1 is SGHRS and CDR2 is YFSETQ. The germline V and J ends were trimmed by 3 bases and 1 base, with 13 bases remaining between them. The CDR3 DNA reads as TGCGCCAGCAGCTGGGCCGCCGGGAGGAACACCGGGGAGCTGTTTTTT. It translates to CASSWAAGRNTGELFF.

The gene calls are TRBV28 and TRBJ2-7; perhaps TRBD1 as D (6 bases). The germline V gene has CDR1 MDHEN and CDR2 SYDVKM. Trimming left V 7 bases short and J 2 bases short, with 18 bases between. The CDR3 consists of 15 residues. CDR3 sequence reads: CASKTGSRSTYEQYF. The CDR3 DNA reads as TGTGCCAGCAAAACAGGGAGTAGGTCCACCTACGAGCAGTACTTC.

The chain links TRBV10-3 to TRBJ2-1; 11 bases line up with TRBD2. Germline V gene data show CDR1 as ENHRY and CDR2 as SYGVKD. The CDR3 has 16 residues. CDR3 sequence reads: CDISGPIAGGYNEQFF. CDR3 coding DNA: TGTGACATTTCAGGACCTATAGCGGGAGGGTACAATGAGCAGTTCTTC.

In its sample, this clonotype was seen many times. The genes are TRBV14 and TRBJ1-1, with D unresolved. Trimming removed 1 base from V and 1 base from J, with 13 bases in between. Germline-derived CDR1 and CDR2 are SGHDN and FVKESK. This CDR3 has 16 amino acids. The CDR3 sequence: CASSQGHLRANTEAFF. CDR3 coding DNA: TGTGCCAGCAGCCAAGGCCACCTCAGAGCGAACACTGAAGCTTTCTTT.

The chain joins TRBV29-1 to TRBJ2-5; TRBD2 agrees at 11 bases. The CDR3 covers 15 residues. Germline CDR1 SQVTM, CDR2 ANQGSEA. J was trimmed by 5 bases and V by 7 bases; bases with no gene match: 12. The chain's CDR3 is CSGAGTSGSGETQYF. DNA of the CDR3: TGCAGCGGGGCGGGAACTAGCGGGAGCGGGGAGACCCAGTACTTC. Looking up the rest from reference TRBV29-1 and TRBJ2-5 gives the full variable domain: SAVISQKPSRDICQRGTSLTIQCQVDSQVTMMFWYRQQPGQSLTLIATANQGSEATYESGFVIDKFPISRPNLTFSTLTVSNMSPEDSSIYLCSGAGTSGSGETQYFGPGTRLLVL.

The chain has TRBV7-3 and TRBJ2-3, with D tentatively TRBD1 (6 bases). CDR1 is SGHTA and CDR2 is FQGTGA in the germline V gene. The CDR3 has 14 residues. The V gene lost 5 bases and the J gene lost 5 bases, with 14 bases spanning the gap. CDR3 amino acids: CASSQGPVGDTQYF. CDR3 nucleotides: TGTGCCAGCAGCCAGGGGCCAGTCGGAGATACGCAGTATTTT.